This T cell receptor beta chain was found in a study of molecular identifiers for immune sequencing clone quantification. Study-level information: Replicate experiments took RNA from around 18,000 or 91,000 naive CD8 cells, divided it five ways and sequenced four.

Study-wide findings and caveats: Naive cells had under 1% of molecules in clones above 20 RNA copies, effectors over 99%.

In this sample, this clonotype turned up many times. Antigen: not known. CDR1 and CDR2 (germline): DFQATT, SNEGSKA (reference sequence). The CDR3 runs 14 residues. The V and J ends lost 5 bases and 7 bases respectively, with 15 bases between them. MiXCR was run by TCRdb on the PCR reads, yielding one entry per CDR3 protein. This sample carries approximately 500,000 distinct CDR3 sequences, 20% to 25% of them seen once, and the ten largest clones take 0.7% to 1%. The sample taken for sequencing was naive CD8+ T cells from blood, with Jurkat cell RNA spiked in. Subset meaning: FACS-sorted CD8+CD4-CCR7+CD45RA+ naive T cells. This TCR was recovered from a human donor in good health. Some libraries in this study had Jurkat cell RNA spiked in. The chain couples TRBV20-1 to TRBJ1-6; perhaps TRBD1 as D (5 bases). The CDR3 nucleotides read TGCAGTGCTGGGGGGAACGGAGAAAATTCACCCCTCCACTTT. Translating it yields CSAGGNGENSPLHF.